The source of this TCR beta chain is a study of blood T cells in healthy people across ages. Study-wide points: Not knowing donor CMV status may have confounded expanded clonotype changes.

A second about 7 to 12 cycle PCR used barcoded and J-beta primers. From the 5' RACE reads, TCRdb called clonotypes with MiXCR, one entry per CDR3 protein. The table lists over 1.5 million distinct CDR3 sequences, 49% of them singletons. Comments on this clonotype: The antigen remains unidentified.

Trimming removed 4 bases at V and 7 bases at J, with 20 bases between. CDR3 size: 15 residues. CDR1 LGHNA and CDR2 YNFKEQ come from the germline V gene. Sequencing was done on a sample of blood. This chain links TRBV4-2 with TRBJ2-7; D is possibly TRBD2 (6 bases). The receptor comes from a woman aged 40 to 49 in good health. This chain's CDR3 is CASSPGIAAANEQYF. The CDR3 DNA follows: TGTGCCAGCAGCCCCGGCATAGCGGCTGCCAATGAGCAGTACTTC.